The clone carrying this TCR beta chain was detected ten times or more. This sample is part of a study of CD8 T cells in ankylosing spondylitis. J lost 4 bases, V lost 6 bases, and 6 bases had no gene match. CDR3 length equals 17 residues. TCRdb re-analysed the 5' RACE reads in MiXCR, keeping a single row per CDR3 protein. The top ten clones hold approximately 4.8% of a sample with over 75,000 distinct CDR3 sequences, about 8.1% of them seen once. This clonotype originated in a male donor with ankylosing spondylitis or in good health (not recorded which). This chain uses TRBV12-3 or TRBV12-4 with TRBJ2-1; 16 bases match TRBD2. Sample: blood, either unsorted or a sorted T cell fraction (not recorded which). The CDR3 protein is CASRNGTSGGAYNEQFF. The CDR3, as DNA: TGTGCCAGCAGGAACGGGACTAGCGGGGGGGCTTACAATGAGCAGTTCTTC.